The 17 T cell receptor beta chains below all came from one sample that was sequenced in a study of blood T cell repertoires in COVID-19. Clones were read by immunoSEQ multiplex PCR, and TCRdb kept only the in-frame ones, dropping some. Of approximately 60,000 clones in the sample, more than 60% were seen once. Sequenced sample: peripheral blood. The receptors stem from a woman aged 80 or over with active or convalescent COVID-19.

The chain joins TRBV3-1 (or the pseudogene TRBV3-2) to TRBJ1-2; 8 bases fit TRBD1. The CDR3 runs 14 residues. Germline assignment: CDR1 LGHDT and CDR2 YNNKEL (reference sequence). With V trimmed by 3 bases and J by 3 bases, 3 bases remained unmatched. In nucleotides, the CDR3 is TGTGCCAGCAGCCAGGGGGGACAGGACTATGGCTACACCTTC. It encodes CASSQGGQDYGYTF.

The V gene is TRBV2, the J gene TRBJ2-7; 9 bases line up with TRBD1. The trim removed 11 bases at V and 0 bases at J, leaving 5 bases unmatched. The CDR3 runs 13 residues. Germline loops: CDR1 SNHLY, CDR2 FYNNEI. In DNA, the CDR3 is TGTGCCGCTACAGGGGGCCTCTCCTACGAGCAGTACTTC. This translates into CAATGGLSYEQYF.

The chain joins TRBV5-1 to TRBJ1-1; D ambiguous. This CDR3 region has 14 residues. Trimming stripped 4 bases from V and 1 base from J, with 11 bases between. The germline V gene encodes CDR1 SGHRS and CDR2 YFSETQ. DNA for the CDR3: TGCGCCAGCAGCCCGACTTTGGGGAACACTGAAGCTTTCTTT. Amino acid sequence: CASSPTLGNTEAFF.

V usage is TRBV4-1 and J usage is TRBJ1-1; TRBD1 might be the D (5 bases). CDR1 is MGHRA and CDR2 is YSYEKL in the germline V gene. The CDR3 loop spans 15 amino acids. Trimming removed 1 base at V and 3 bases at J, with 12 bases between. The CDR3 loop is CASSQGWGDHTEAFF. The CDR3 DNA is TGCGCCAGCAGCCAAGGGTGGGGGGATCACACTGAAGCTTTCTTT.

This chain joins TRBV6-6 and TRBJ1-4, with TRBD1 matching 8 bases. V gave up 2 bases and J gave up 8 bases; unmatched junction bases: 7. Germline V CDR1 and CDR2: MNHNY, SVGAGI (reference sequence). CDR3 length equals 15 residues. The CDR3: CASSYLGQEGEKLFF. The CDR3 DNA sequence: TGTGCCAGCAGTTACCTGGGACAGGAGGGCGAAAAACTGTTTTTT.

This clone was counted a single time. The V and J genes are TRBV2 and TRBJ2-1; a weak D match, TRBD2 (6 bases). Germline-derived CDR1 and CDR2 are SNHLY and FYNNEI. This CDR3 has 16 residues. V was trimmed by 2 bases and J by 5 bases, leaving 16 bases between them. The DNA for the CDR3 is TGTGCCAGCAGTGAAACCGGACCGGCGGGGAACAATGAGCAGTTCTTC. Amino acid sequence: CASSETGPAGNNEQFF.

This clone occurred many times. This chain connects TRBV2 to TRBJ1-5; 9 bases are a match to TRBD1. The CDR3 runs 14 residues. In germline, CDR1 is SNHLY, CDR2 FYNNEI. The V segment lost 4 bases and the J segment 6 bases; nucleotides outside the gene matches: 4. The CDR3 nucleotides are TGTGCCAGCAGTGGGACAGGGGAGGGTCAGCCCCAGCATTTT. Its protein product is CASSGTGEGQPQHF. Based on the CDR3 plus reference TRBV2 and TRBJ1-5, the full variable domain is EPEVTQTPSHQVTQMGQEVILRCVPISNHLYFYWYRQILGQKVEFLVSFYNNEISEKSEIFDDQFSVERPDGSNFTLKIRSTKLEDSAMYFCASSGTGEGQPQHFGDGTRLSIL.

V and J are TRBV18 and TRBJ1-1; the D gene is possibly TRBD1 (5 bases). V lost 3 bases and J lost 1, with 9 bases in between. The CDR3 totals 14 residues. Germline CDR1 and CDR2: KGHSH and LQKENI. The DNA for the CDR3 is TGTGCCAGCTCACCGGGGCGAGGGAACACTGAAGCTTTCTTT. This translates into CASSPGRGNTEAFF.

The J gene is TRBJ1-3, the V gene TRBV2; D might be TRBD1 (5 bases). Per the germline V gene, CDR1 is SNHLY and CDR2 is FYNNEI. The CDR3 extends over 13 amino acids. Deletions cut 7 bases from V and 7 bases from J, with 14 bases between. The CDR3 nucleotides read TGTGCCAGCACTGGGGGGACTTGGAACACCATATATTTT. This translates into CASTGGTWNTIYF.

The chain links TRBV7-3 to TRBJ1-1; D is uncertain. V lost 1 base and J 5 bases, leaving 17 bases between the germline ends. Germline assignment: CDR1 SGHTA and CDR2 FQGTGA. The CDR3 extends over 16 amino acids. The CDR3 region has the DNA TGTGCCAGCAGCTTAAATTCCCCGGGGAGTGGGACTGAAGCTTTCTTT. Protein sequence: CASSLNSPGSGTEAFF.

This chain uses TRBV6-5 with TRBJ1-1; 7 bases are a match to TRBD1. V was clipped by 2 bases and J by 0 bases; unmatched bases: 3. CDR1 and CDR2 (germline): MNHEY, SVGAGI. The length of the CDR3 is 15 residues. The CDR3 bases are TGTGCCAGCAGTTACCACGGACAGGTGAACACTGAAGCTTTCTTT. Protein product: CASSYHGQVNTEAFF.

The V and J genes are TRBV6-6 and TRBJ2-3; D remains ambiguous. V lost 5 bases to trimming and J lost 6 bases, with 12 bases between them. This CDR3 contains 13 residues. Germline V gene sequence: CDR1 MNHNY, CDR2 SVGAGI (reference sequence). The CDR3 nucleotides are TGTGCCAGCAGTAAAGCCAGAGCGGATACGCAGTATTTT. It yields the protein CASSKARADTQYF.

The chain recombines TRBV7-2 with TRBJ2-7; no reliable D call. Between the trimmed V and J ends, which lost 1 base and 0 bases, there was a span of 10 bases. The CDR3 totals 15 residues. In germline, CDR1 is SGHTA, CDR2 FQGNSA. CDR3 loop: CASSLGFIASYEQYF. CDR3 in DNA: TGTGCCAGCAGCTTAGGGTTCATAGCCTCCTACGAGCAGTACTTC.

The gene calls are TRBV18 and TRBJ1-4; tentatively, D is TRBD1 (6 bases). V gave up 5 bases and J gave up 3 bases, with 13 bases separating them. The CDR3 loop spans 15 amino acids. Germline-derived CDR1 and CDR2 are KGHSH and LQKENI. CDR3 bases: TGTGCCAGCTCAGGGAACAACAGGGCTAATGAAAAACTGTTTTTT. Translating gives CASSGNNRANEKLFF.

This clone has only a few counts. V and J are TRBV2 and TRBJ2-5; 11 positions match TRBD2. This CDR3 comprises 15 residues. CDR1 is SNHLY and CDR2 is FYNNEI in the germline V gene. Trimming at V came to 4 bases and at J to 2 bases, leaving 3 bases not matched to a gene. The CDR3 sequence: CASSGSGGEQETQYF. Here the CDR3 DNA reads TGTGCCAGCAGTGGTAGCGGGGGGGAACAAGAGACCCAGTACTTC.

The chain joins TRBV11-2 to TRBJ1-4; D not resolved. V was trimmed by 2 bases and J by 4 bases, leaving 5 bases between them. Germline CDR1 and CDR2: SGHAT and FQNNGV. The CDR3 extends over 13 amino acids. The chain's CDR3 is CASSLLSNEKLFF. The CDR3 DNA reads as TGTGCCAGCAGCTTATTGAGTAATGAAAAACTGTTTTTT.

This chain uses TRBV11-2 with TRBJ2-7; 7 positions agree with TRBD1. CDR3 length: 15 residues. In germline, CDR1 is SGHAT, CDR2 FQNNGV. Unmatched junction bases numbered 7, after V lost 2 bases and J lost 3 bases. The CDR3 nucleotides read TGTGCCAGCAGCTTAACGGTCACAGGGGTCTACGAGCAGTACTTC. Its translation: CASSLTVTGVYEQYF.